What follows is one T cell receptor beta chain and its context. These data come from a study of blood T cell repertoires in COVID-19. The wider study: COVID-19 samples collected from the United States, Italy and Spain covered acute and convalescent phases.

CDR3 length equals 15 residues. The V gene lost 5 bases and the J gene lost 2 bases, with 12 bases spanning the gap. Germline CDR1 SEHNR, CDR2 FQNEAQ (reference sequence). Clones were read by immunoSEQ multiplex PCR, and TCRdb kept only the in-frame ones, dropping some. The data show some 270,000 clones, 75% to 90% seen once. The clonotype comes from a woman in her twenties or thirties who had recovered from COVID-19. The chain links TRBV7-9 to TRBJ2-2; no clear D. Material: PBMCs or T cells enriched from blood (not recorded which). CDR3 region: CASSLFPRNTGELFF. The CDR3 bases are TGTGCCAGCAGCCTATTCCCTAGAAACACCGGGGAGCTGTTTTTT.